This TCR beta chain was observed in a study of T cell responses to AZD1222 COVID-19 vaccine. Study results and limitations: Clonal diversity may have been underestimated, and the donors were mostly white British, with more females than males. At 160-218 and 743-854, vaccine-associated CD4 TCRs were dominant, and they spanned spike. Once two AZD1222 doses were given, Spike-specific TCR breadth and depth went up. Repertoires in all cases were sampled only once the peak T cell response had passed.

TCRdb's table, derived via immunoSEQ multiplex PCR, lists solely in-frame clones and lacks some. Of 150,000 to 200,000 clones listed, 80% to 90% are singletons. With regard to this clone: What it recognizes is unknown.

The TCR originated in an adult in good health. Sequenced material: peripheral blood, taken on day 0 of AZD1222 vaccination.

The CDR3 reads CASSPRTGGRGYTF. The CDR3 coding sequence is TGTGCCAGCAGCCCCCGGACAGGGGGCCGCGGCTACACCTTC. The chain employs TRBV7-8 and TRBJ1-2, with 11 bases lining up with TRBD1. This CDR3 comprises 14 residues. The J segment lost 8 bases and the V segment lost 5 bases, leaving 7 bases of the junction unmatched. Per germline, CDR1 SGHVS and CDR2 FQNEAQ.